This T cell receptor (beta chain) was sequenced in a study of blood T cell repertoires in COVID-19. Study-wide background: T cells, B-cell-depleted T cells, or PBMCs supplied cDNA or gDNA.

Enrollees, about 18 to 89 years old, lived in about two dozen US areas. Participants reported their clinical history, and cohort assignment relied on those reports. Germline lookup yields CDR1 SGHRS and CDR2 YFSETQ. The junction had 6 bases not matched to a gene; V was cut back by 4 bases and J by 0 bases. This CDR3 is 16 amino acids long. The protocol was immunoSEQ multiplex PCR, while the TCRdb copy is restricted to in-frame clones and leaves out a portion. The data show around 250,000 clones, about 89% seen once. The origin of this receptor is a human donor in a cohort exposed to, infected with or recovered from COVID-19 (not recorded which). The donor label of this sample is uncertain. This rearrangement joins TRBV5-1 to TRBJ2-1; 8 bases fit TRBD1. Sequences were obtained from PBMCs or T cells enriched from blood (not recorded which). The CDR3 reads CASSPGQGGSYNEQFF. The CDR3 coding sequence is TGCGCCAGCAGCCCCGGACAGGGTGGCTCCTACAATGAGCAGTTCTTC. Complete variable domain (other parts from reference TRBV5-1 and TRBJ2-1): KAGVTQTPRYLIKTRGQQVTLSCSPISGHRSVSWYQQTPGQGLQFLFEYFSETQRNKGNFPGRFSGRQFSNSRSEMNVSTLELGDSALYLCASSPGQGGSYNEQFFGPGTRLTVL.